This T cell receptor beta chain is from a study of vaccination and CD4 T cells after COVID-19. Study-wide context: Participants were vaccinated with two doses, given as either BNT162b2 or mRNA-1273 vaccine. Stimuli were overlapping spike peptide pools of SARS-CoV-2 and three common cold coronaviruses (HCoV-NL63, HCoV-OC43, HCoV-229E).

This clonotype was counted a few times. Its specificity is not known. Deletions cut 3 bases from V and 4 bases from J, with 12 bases between. CDR1 MNHEY and CDR2 SVGAGI come from the germline V gene. CDR3 length equals 14 residues. The Oncomine TCR Beta short-read assay sequenced DNA from cultured CD4+ T cells. MiXCR, run by TCRdb on the PCR reads, gives a single entry per CDR3 protein. Of about 21,000 distinct CDR3 sequences listed, 70% were seen once; the top ten hold roughly 8.7%. Described treatment: roughly nine-day PBMC culture with coronavirus spike peptide pools or control peptides (ViraFEST assay).

The chain has TRBV6-5 and TRBJ1-1, with D tentatively TRBD1 (5 bases). The sequencing input was CD4+ T cells from blood, cultured in vitro. The TCR comes from a human donor who had recovered from COVID-19. The CDR3 region is CASSYDRGSTEAFF. As DNA, the CDR3 is TGTGCCAGCAGTTATGACCGGGGGAGCACTGAAGCTTTCTTT.